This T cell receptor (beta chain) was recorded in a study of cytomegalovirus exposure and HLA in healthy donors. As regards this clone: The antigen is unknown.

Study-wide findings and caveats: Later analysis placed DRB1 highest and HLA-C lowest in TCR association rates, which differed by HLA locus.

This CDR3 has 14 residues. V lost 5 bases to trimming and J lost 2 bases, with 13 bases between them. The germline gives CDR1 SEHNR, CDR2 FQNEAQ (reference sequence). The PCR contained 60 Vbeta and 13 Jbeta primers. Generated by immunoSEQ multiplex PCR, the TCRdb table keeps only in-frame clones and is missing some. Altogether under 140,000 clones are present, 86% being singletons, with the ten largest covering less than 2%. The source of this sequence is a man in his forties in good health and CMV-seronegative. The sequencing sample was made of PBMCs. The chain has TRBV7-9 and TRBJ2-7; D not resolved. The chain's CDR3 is CASSPQSGTYEQYF. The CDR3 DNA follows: TGTGCCAGCAGCCCGCAGTCAGGTACCTACGAGCAGTACTTC.